This record concerns one T cell receptor (beta chain) sequence. Its specificity is not known. The sample belongs to a study of cytomegalovirus exposure and HLA in healthy donors. The CDR3 consists of 14 residues. V shed 3 bases, J shed 5 bases, and the junction held 5 bases outside the gene matches. Per germline, CDR1 ENHRY and CDR2 SYGVKD. Findings of the study overall: From TCR beta sequences, most subjects' HLA-A and HLA-B alleles were reportedly predicted accurately.

Use of 60 Vbeta and 13 Jbeta primers characterized the PCR. Assay: immunoSEQ multiplex PCR; the TCRdb copy retains only in-frame clones and omits some. The profile covers about 190,000 clones, with roughly 76% appearing a single time and approximately 2.1% taken by the ten largest. This chain links TRBV10-3 with TRBJ2-7; TRBD2 matches 9 bases. The source is a woman in her 30s in good health and CMV-seropositive. The material sequenced was PBMCs. CDR3 nucleotides: TGTGCCATCAGTGATCTAGCGGGGATCGACGAGCAGTACTTC. Amino acids: CAISDLAGIDEQYF.